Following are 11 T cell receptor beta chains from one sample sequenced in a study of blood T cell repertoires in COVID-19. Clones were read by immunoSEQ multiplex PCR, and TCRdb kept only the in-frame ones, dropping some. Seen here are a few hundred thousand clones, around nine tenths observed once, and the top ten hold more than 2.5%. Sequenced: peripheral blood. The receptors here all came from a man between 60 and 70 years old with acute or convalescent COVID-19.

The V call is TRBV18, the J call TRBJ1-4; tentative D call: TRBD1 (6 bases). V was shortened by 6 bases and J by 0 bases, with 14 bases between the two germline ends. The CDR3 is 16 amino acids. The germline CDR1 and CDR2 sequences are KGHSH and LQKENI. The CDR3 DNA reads TGTGCCAGCTCCCAGGACAGCTCCTCAACTAATGAAAAACTGTTTTTT. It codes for CASSQDSSSTNEKLFF.

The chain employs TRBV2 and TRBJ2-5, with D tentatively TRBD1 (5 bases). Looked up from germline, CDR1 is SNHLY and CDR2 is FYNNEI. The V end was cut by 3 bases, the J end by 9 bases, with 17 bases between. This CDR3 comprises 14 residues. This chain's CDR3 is CASSDWGSSVAQYF. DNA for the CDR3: TGTGCCAGCAGTGATTGGGGCTCGAGTGTGGCCCAGTACTTC.

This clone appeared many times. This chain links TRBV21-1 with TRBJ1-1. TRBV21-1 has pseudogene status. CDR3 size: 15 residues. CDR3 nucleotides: TGTGCCAGCAGCAAAGAACAGGGAGGGGGCACTGAAGCTTTCTTT. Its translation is CASSKEQGGGTEAFF.

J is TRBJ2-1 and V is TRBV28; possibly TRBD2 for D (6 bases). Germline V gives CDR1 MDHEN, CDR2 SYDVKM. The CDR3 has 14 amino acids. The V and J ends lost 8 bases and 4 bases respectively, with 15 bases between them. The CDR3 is CASGGLYGYNEQFF. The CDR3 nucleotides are TGTGCCAGCGGAGGACTATACGGATACAATGAGCAGTTCTTC. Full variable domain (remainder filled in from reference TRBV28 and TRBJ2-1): DVKVTQSSRYLVKRTGEKVFLECVQDMDHENMFWYRQDPGLGLRLIYFSYDVKMKEKGDIPEGYSVSREKKERFSLILESASTNQTSMYLCASGGLYGYNEQFFGPGTRLTVL.

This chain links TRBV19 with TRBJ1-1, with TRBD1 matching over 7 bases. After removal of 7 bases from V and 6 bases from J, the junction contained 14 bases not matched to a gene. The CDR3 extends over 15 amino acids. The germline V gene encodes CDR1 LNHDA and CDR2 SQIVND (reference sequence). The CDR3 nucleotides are TGTGCCAGTAAAACTGAAAACAGGGGATTAGCTGAAGCTTTCTTT. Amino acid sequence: CASKTENRGLAEAFF.

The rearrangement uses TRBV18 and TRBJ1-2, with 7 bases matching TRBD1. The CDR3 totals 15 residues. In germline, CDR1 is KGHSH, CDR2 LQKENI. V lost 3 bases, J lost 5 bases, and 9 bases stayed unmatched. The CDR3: CASSPNTGVVYGYTF. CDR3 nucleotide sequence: TGTGCCAGCTCACCTAATACAGGGGTGGTTTATGGCTACACCTTC.

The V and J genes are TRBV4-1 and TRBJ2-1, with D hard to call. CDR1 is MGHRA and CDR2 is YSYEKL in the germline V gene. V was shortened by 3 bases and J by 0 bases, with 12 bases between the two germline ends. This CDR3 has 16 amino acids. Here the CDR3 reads CASSHPLAGSYNEQFF. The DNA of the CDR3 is TGCGCCAGCAGCCACCCCCTGGCAGGCTCCTACAATGAGCAGTTCTTC.

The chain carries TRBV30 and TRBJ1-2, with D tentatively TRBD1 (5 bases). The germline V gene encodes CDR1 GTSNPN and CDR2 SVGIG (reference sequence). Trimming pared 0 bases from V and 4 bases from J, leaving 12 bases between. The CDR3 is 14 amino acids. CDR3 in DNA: TGTGCCTGGAGTGTACAAAGCAGGGCCTATGGCTACACCTTC. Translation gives CAWSVQSRAYGYTF.

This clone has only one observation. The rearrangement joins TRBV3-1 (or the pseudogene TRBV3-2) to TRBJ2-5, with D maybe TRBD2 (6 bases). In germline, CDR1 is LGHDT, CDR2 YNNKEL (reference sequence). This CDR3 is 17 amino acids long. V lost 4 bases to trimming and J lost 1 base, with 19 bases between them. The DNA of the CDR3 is TGTGCCAGCAGCCCGGAGGGAGGAGGGAAAACCCAAGAGACCCAGTACTTC. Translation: CASSPEGGGKTQETQYF.

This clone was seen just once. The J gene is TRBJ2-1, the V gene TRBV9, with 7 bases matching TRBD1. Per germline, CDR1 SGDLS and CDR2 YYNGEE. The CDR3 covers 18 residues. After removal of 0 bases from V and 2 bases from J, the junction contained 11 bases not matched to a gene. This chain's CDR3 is CASSVGFLRGQPYNEQFF. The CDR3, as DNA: TGTGCCAGCAGCGTAGGCTTCCTAAGGGGGCAACCCTACAATGAGCAGTTCTTC.

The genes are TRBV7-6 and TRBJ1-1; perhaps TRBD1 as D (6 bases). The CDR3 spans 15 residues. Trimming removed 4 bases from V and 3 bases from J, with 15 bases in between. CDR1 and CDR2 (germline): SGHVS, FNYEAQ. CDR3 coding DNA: TGTGCCAGCAGCTCCTGGGGGCGGTCGGACACTGAAGCTTTCTTT. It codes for CASSSWGRSDTEAFF. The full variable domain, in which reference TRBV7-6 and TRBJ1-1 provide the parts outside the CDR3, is GAGVSQSPRYKVTKRGQDVALRCDPISGHVSLYWYRQALGQGPEFLTYFNYEAQQDKSGLPNDRFSAERPEGSISTLTIQRTEQRDSAMYRCASSSWGRSDTEAFFGQGTRLTVV.